This T cell receptor beta chain was sequenced in a study of T-cell memory formation after mild COVID-19. As for the study in general: Among the donors, TCR clusters were largely specific to each donor.

Of note for this clonotype: Its antigen is still unknown.

TCRdb independently ran MiXCR on the 5' RACE reads; one entry per CDR3 protein. The sample includes some 450,000 distinct CDR3 sequences, roughly 18% of them seen just once. The V end lost 5 bases, the J end lost 0 bases, and 12 bases lay between the germline ends. Germline CDR1 reads LNHDA; CDR2 reads SQIVND (reference sequence). The CDR3 has 15 residues. Study results and caveats: Mainly in CM and EM were contracting CD4+ clones; CD8+ were in EMRA. Day 37-peaking second-wave clones had unconfirmed SARS-CoV-2 specificity.

V usage is TRBV19 and J usage is TRBJ2-3; D remains ambiguous. The material sequenced was PBMCs or a T cell subset sorted from them (not recorded which). The TCR originated in a young man who had mild COVID-19 (a few samples of this study predate the infection). Cell type and time point are not known. The CDR3 DNA reads TGTGCCAGTAGTGGCACAGAGGCTAGCACAGATACGCAGTATTTT. It specifies CASSGTEASTDTQYF.